The clone carrying this TCR beta chain was picked up a small number of times. What it recognizes is unknown. This entry is derived from a study of T-cell reconstitution after alpha-beta-depleted transplantation in children. Study-wide points: Newly produced T cells mostly provided counts and TCRbeta diversity after one year, as hyperexpanded clones declined.

The trim removed 4 bases at V and 2 bases at J, leaving 14 bases unmatched. The CDR3 has 18 amino acids. Germline V gene sequence: CDR1 LGHNA, CDR2 YSLEER. TCRbeta library construction was performed incorporating unique molecular identifiers. TCRdb re-called the PCR reads with MiXCR, one entry per CDR3 protein. Of 120,000 to 150,000 distinct CDR3 sequences in the sample, roughly 9% were seen once. The chain combines TRBV4-3 with TRBJ2-1; 7 bases line up with TRBD2. Sample: PBMCs, mostly from graft donor cells, taken 180 days after TCRalphabeta/CD19-depleted stem cell transplant. The sequence came from a female patient aged 2-10 years who had a stem cell transplant for congenital amegakaryocytic thrombocytopenia, so the T cells may come from the graft donor. The CDR3 loop is CASSPLLKSGATYNEQFF. CDR3 DNA sequence: TGCGCCAGCAGCCCGCTGCTAAAGAGCGGGGCCACCTACAATGAGCAGTTCTTC.